In its sample, the clone carrying this T cell receptor (beta chain) was seen many times. Its specificity is unknown. Generation of TCR beta libraries employed quantitative 5'-RACE incorporating molecular barcodes. TCRdb used MiXCR to reprocess the 5' RACE reads, holding one entry per CDR3 protein. The repertoire holds under 300,000 distinct CDR3 sequences, roughly a tenth seen once, with 6% to 8% in the top ten. The germline V gene has CDR1 SGDLS and CDR2 YYNGEE. The V gene lost 4 bases and the J gene lost 4 bases, with 12 bases spanning the gap. CDR3 length: 14 amino acids. This specimen belongs to a study of CD8 T cells in ankylosing spondylitis. Study-level points and caveats: CD8+ by phenotype, disease-linked clones were relatively rare in peripheral blood. It appeared that ankylosing spondylitis blood was characterized by a TCR beta motif of about eight highly homologous variants. Prior work had noted some motif variants in reactive arthritis blood and synovial fluid.

This chain uses TRBV9 with TRBJ2-1; D gene ambiguous. Input material: blood, either unsorted or a sorted T cell fraction (not recorded which). This TCR came from a male donor with ankylosing spondylitis or in good health (not recorded which). CDR3 DNA sequence: TGTGCCAGCAGCCCCCCCCGCAGTTACAATGAGCAGTTCTTC. As protein: CASSPPRSYNEQFF.